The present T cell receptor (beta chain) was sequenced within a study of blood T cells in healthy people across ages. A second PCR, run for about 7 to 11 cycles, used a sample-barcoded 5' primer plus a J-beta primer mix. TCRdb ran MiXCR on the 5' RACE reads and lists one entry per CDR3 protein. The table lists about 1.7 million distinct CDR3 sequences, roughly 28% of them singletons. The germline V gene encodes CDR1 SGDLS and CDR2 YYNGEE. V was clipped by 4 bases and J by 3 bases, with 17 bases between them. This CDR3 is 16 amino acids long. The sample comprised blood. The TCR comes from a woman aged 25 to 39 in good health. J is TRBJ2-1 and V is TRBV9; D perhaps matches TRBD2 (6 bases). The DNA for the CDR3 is TGTGCCAGCAGCCCCAGCGGGCGGGGTATCTACAATGAGCAGTTCTTC. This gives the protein CASSPSGRGIYNEQFF.